These 20 T cell receptor beta chains came from one sample sequenced in a study of cytomegalovirus exposure and HLA in healthy donors. Clones were sequenced by immunoSEQ multiplex PCR, and TCRdb holds only the in-frame ones, with some missing. This table holds 150,000 or so clones, 80% to 85% found once. Material: PBMCs. These receptors came from a man aged 30 to 39 in good health and CMV-seropositive.

The V call is TRBV6-5, the J call TRBJ1-2, with 10 bases lining up with TRBD1. The length of the CDR3 is 13 residues. The junction had 5 bases not matched to a gene; V was cut back by 6 bases and J by 7 bases. Germline V gene sequence: CDR1 MNHEY, CDR2 SVGAGI. The CDR3 region is CASRRDRGTGYTF. CDR3 DNA: TGTGCCAGCAGAAGGGACAGGGGTACTGGCTACACCTTC.

The chain links TRBV6-6 to TRBJ1-5; 12 bases agree with TRBD1. V shed 6 bases and J 6 bases; nucleotides not matched to a gene: 6. From germline, CDR1 is MNHNY and CDR2 SVGAGI (reference sequence). There are 15 residues in the CDR3. The CDR3 sequence: CASRPGTGGSQPQHF. The CDR3 DNA reads as TGTGCCAGCAGGCCCGGGACAGGGGGCAGTCAGCCCCAGCATTTT.

In its sample, this clone was seen a few times. The chain has TRBV27 and TRBJ1-1; D unclear. V lost 3 bases and J lost 7, with 24 bases in between. The CDR3 has 17 residues. Germline CDR1 is MNHEY and CDR2 is SMNVEV (reference sequence). CDR3 sequence reads: CASSFGRTSDRTGEAFF. CDR3 nucleotide sequence: TGTGCCAGCAGTTTCGGGAGGACCTCAGATCGTACCGGTGAAGCTTTCTTT.

This sequence joins TRBV6-5 and TRBJ1-1, with 7 bases that match TRBD1. The junction had 5 bases not matched to a gene; V was cut back by 6 bases and J by 1 base. The CDR3 consists of 14 residues. Germline V gives CDR1 MNHEY, CDR2 SVGAGI. CDR3 protein: CASSRQGGNTEAFF. CDR3 nucleotides: TGTGCCAGCAGCCGACAGGGTGGGAACACTGAAGCTTTCTTT.

The J gene is TRBJ2-7, the V gene TRBV4-1; 8 bases fit TRBD2. Germline values: CDR1 MGHRA, CDR2 YSYEKL. V lost 0 bases to trimming and J lost 2 bases; unmatched junction nucleotides: 9. This CDR3 comprises 17 residues. CDR3 sequence: CASSQDGGGLFAYEQYF. CDR3 DNA: TGCGCCAGCAGCCAAGATGGCGGGGGGCTGTTCGCCTACGAGCAGTACTTC.

The rearrangement links TRBV18 to TRBJ2-7, with D perhaps matching TRBD1 (5 bases). Trimming cost V 6 bases and J 5 bases, with 14 bases left between them. Germline V gene lookup returns CDR1 KGHSH and CDR2 LQKENI. This CDR3 is 13 amino acids long. Here the CDR3 reads CASSSGHFNEQYF. In DNA, the CDR3 is TGTGCCAGCTCCTCTGGACACTTTAACGAGCAGTACTTC.

Comment on this clone: Other DNA sequences in this sample translate to the same CDR3. V gene TRBV28 combines with J gene TRBJ2-2; tentatively, D is TRBD1 (5 bases). Trimming stripped 8 bases from V and 4 bases from J, with 20 bases between. The CDR3 is 16 amino acids. Germline V gene data show CDR1 as MDHEN and CDR2 as SYDVKM. The CDR3 loop reads CASEKGQDVITGELFF. DNA for the CDR3: TGTGCCAGCGAGAAGGGGCAGGACGTGATCACCGGGGAGCTGTTTTTT. Supplemented by reference TRBV28 and TRBJ2-2, the full variable domain reads DVKVTQSSRYLVKRTGEKVFLECVQDMDHENMFWYRQDPGLGLRLIYFSYDVKMKEKGDIPEGYSVSREKKERFSLILESASTNQTSMYLCASEKGQDVITGELFFGEGSRLTVL.

This chain joins TRBV4-1 and TRBJ2-7; the D is unclear. Germline V gives CDR1 MGHRA, CDR2 YSYEKL. CDR3 size: 15 residues. Trimming shortened V by 1 base and J by 2 bases, and 12 bases separated the two germline ends. CDR3 in amino acids: CASSQAAGITYEQYF. The CDR3, as DNA: TGCGCCAGCAGCCAAGCGGCAGGTATTACCTACGAGCAGTACTTC.

The rearrangement links TRBV4-3 to TRBJ2-4, with 8 positions matching TRBD1. V lost 0 bases to trimming and J lost 12 bases; unmatched junction nucleotides: 13. The germline gives CDR1 LGHNA, CDR2 YSLEER. The CDR3 sequence is 16 residues long. The CDR3 here is CASSQDQGQVLGTQYF. CDR3 coding DNA: TGCGCCAGCAGCCAAGATCAGGGACAGGTATTGGGGACTCAGTACTTC.

The chain carries TRBV11-2 and TRBJ1-2, with 9 positions matching TRBD1. Germline-derived CDR1 and CDR2 are SGHAT and FQNNGV. The CDR3 covers 17 residues. V lost 0 bases and J lost 2; bases outside the gene matches: 7. Here the CDR3 reads CASSLDRDRARNYGYTF. The CDR3 nucleotides read TGTGCCAGCAGCTTAGACCGGGACAGGGCCCGGAACTATGGCTACACCTTC. The whole variable domain, filled in from reference TRBV11-2 and TRBJ1-2, reads EAGVAQSPRYKIIEKRQSVAFWCNPISGHATLYWYQQILGQGPKLLIQFQNNGVVDDSQLPKDRFSAERLKGVDSTLKIQPAKLEDSAVYLCASSLDRDRARNYGYTFGSGTRLTVV.

The chain employs TRBV6-5 and TRBJ1-5; perhaps TRBD1 as D (6 bases). Germline values: CDR1 MNHEY, CDR2 SVGAGI. This CDR3 contains 15 residues. Between the trimmed V and J ends, which lost 0 bases and 7 bases, there was a span of 13 bases. For the CDR3, the DNA is TGTGCCAGCAGTTACTCGGGCAGGGGAAGGCAGCCCCAGCATTTT. Translation gives CASSYSGRGRQPQHF.

The genes are TRBV9 and TRBJ2-3; D might be TRBD2 (6 bases). The germline gives CDR1 SGDLS, CDR2 YYNGEE. Trimming removed 0 bases at V and 8 bases at J, with 16 bases between. There are 15 residues in the CDR3. This CDR3 reads CASSVAWDAGSTQYF. CDR3 nucleotide sequence: TGTGCCAGCAGCGTAGCTTGGGACGCCGGGAGTACGCAGTATTTT.

V usage is TRBV29-1 and J usage is TRBJ2-3, with a possible D match to TRBD2 (6 bases). Between the trimmed V and J ends, which lost 3 bases and 0 bases, there was a span of 7 bases. The CDR3 is made up of 13 amino acids. The germline V gene encodes CDR1 SQVTM and CDR2 ANQGSEA. DNA of the CDR3: TGCAGCGTTGAGGACTACAGCACAGATACGCAGTATTTT. This codes for CSVEDYSTDTQYF.

The chain joins TRBV19 to TRBJ2-1; D is perhaps TRBD2 (6 bases). The CDR3 runs to 15 residues. CDR1 is LNHDA, CDR2 SQIVND, per germline (reference sequence). V was shortened by 1 base and J by 9 bases, with 16 bases between the two germline ends. CDR3 residues: CASSIAGGAGSEQFF. The CDR3 DNA is TGTGCCAGTAGTATAGCCGGGGGAGCTGGGAGTGAGCAGTTCTTC.

This clone has only one observation. The V call is TRBV2, the J call TRBJ1-2; 8 bases fit TRBD1. From germline, CDR1 is SNHLY and CDR2 FYNNEI. The ends lost 3 bases at V and 4 bases at J; junction bases unmatched: 7. The CDR3 is made up of 15 amino acids. The CDR3 DNA is TGTGCCAGCAGTGAGCAGGGACAGGTCTCCTATGGCTACACCTTC. Translation gives CASSEQGQVSYGYTF.

This clone was seen a few times. The rearrangement links TRBV29-1 to TRBJ1-2; D might be TRBD1 (5 bases). V lost 6 bases and J lost 4, with 9 bases in between. Germline CDR1 is SQVTM and CDR2 is ANQGSEA. This CDR3 contains 11 residues. CDR3 amino acids: CSVDSSYGYTF. The CDR3 nucleotides are TGCAGCGTCGACAGTTCCTATGGCTACACCTTC.

The CDR3 loop is CASRDSLTYEQYF. The CDR3 nucleotides are TGTGCCAGCCGAGACTCTTTGACCTACGAGCAGTACTTC. The V call is TRBV5-4, the J call TRBJ2-7; D remains ambiguous. Germline V gene data show CDR1 as SGHNT and CDR2 as YYREEE (reference sequence). There are 13 residues in the CDR3. With 7 bases removed from V and 2 bases from J, the gap between germline ends came to 13 bases.

J is TRBJ2-6 and V is TRBV4-1, with D tentatively TRBD2 (5 bases). Germline V CDR1 and CDR2: MGHRA, YSYEKL. The CDR3 runs 17 residues. Trimming left V 1 base short and J 2 bases short, with 12 bases between. DNA for the CDR3: TGCGCCAGCAGCCAAGTTGCGGGTAAGACTGGGGCCAACGTCCTGACTTTC. Protein sequence: CASSQVAGKTGANVLTF.

The chain couples TRBV5-4 to TRBJ1-1; 7 nucleotides align to TRBD1. Germline CDR1 and CDR2: SGHNT and YYREEE (reference sequence). This CDR3 has 14 residues. V was clipped by 5 bases and J by 4 bases; unmatched bases: 8. CDR3 nucleotide sequence: TGTGCCAGCAGTTCCGACAGGGTGAGCACTGAAGCTTTCTTT. Protein: CASSSDRVSTEAFF.

This clone was recorded only once. This rearrangement joins TRBV7-6 to TRBJ2-1, with 8 bases identical to TRBD2. V was pared by 1 base and J by 6 bases, with 5 bases of the junction left unmatched. CDR1 SGHVS and CDR2 FNYEAQ come from the germline V gene. CDR3 length equals 15 residues. This CDR3 reads CASSLGLARPNEQFF. As DNA, the CDR3 is TGTGCCAGCAGCTTAGGACTAGCGCGGCCCAATGAGCAGTTCTTC. Filled out from reference TRBV7-6 and TRBJ2-1, the complete variable domain reads GAGVSQSPRYKVTKRGQDVALRCDPISGHVSLYWYRQALGQGPEFLTYFNYEAQQDKSGLPNDRFSAERPEGSISTLTIQRTEQRDSAMYRCASSLGLARPNEQFFGPGTRLTVL.